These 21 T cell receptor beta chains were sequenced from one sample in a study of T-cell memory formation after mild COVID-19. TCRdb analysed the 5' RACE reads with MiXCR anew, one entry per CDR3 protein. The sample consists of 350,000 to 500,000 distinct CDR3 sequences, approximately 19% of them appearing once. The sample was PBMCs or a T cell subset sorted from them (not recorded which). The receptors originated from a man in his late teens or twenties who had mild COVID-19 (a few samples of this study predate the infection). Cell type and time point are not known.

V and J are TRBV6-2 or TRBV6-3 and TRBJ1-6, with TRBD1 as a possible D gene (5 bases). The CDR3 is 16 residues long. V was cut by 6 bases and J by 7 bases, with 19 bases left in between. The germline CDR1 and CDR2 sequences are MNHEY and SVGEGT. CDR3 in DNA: TGTGCCAGCAGCCCGACTCAGGGCCTTCGGAATTCACCCCTCCACTTT. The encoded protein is CASSPTQGLRNSPLHF.

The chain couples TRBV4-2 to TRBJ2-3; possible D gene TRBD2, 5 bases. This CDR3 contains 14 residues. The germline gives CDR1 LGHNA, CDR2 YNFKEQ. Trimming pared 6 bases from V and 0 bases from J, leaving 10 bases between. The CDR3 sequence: CASRRPGSTDTQYF. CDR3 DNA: TGTGCCAGCAGGCGCCCGGGAAGCACAGATACGCAGTATTTT.

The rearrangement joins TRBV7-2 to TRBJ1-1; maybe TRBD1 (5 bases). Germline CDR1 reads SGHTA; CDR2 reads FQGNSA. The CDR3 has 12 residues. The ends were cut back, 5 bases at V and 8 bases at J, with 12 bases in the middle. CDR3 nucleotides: TGTGCCAGCAGCGCCTCAGGGACGGAAGCTTTCTTT. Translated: CASSASGTEAFF.

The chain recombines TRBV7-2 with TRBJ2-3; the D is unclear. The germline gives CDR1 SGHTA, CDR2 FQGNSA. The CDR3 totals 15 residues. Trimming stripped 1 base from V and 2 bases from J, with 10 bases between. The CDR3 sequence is CASSLVKKFTDTQYF. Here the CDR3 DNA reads TGTGCCAGCAGCTTAGTAAAAAAATTCACAGATACGCAGTATTTT.

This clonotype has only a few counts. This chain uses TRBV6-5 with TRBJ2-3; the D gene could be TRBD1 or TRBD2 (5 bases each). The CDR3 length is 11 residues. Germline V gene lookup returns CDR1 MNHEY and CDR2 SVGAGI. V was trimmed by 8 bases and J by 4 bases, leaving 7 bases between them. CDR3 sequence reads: CASLGADTQYF. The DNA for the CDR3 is TGTGCCAGCCTGGGGGCAGATACGCAGTATTTT.

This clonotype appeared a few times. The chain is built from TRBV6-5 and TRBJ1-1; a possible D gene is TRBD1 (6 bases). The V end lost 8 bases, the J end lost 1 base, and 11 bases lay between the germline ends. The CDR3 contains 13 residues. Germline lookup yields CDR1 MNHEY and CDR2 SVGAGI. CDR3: CASQGGPNTEAFF. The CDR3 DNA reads TGTGCCAGCCAAGGGGGACCGAACACTGAAGCTTTCTTT.

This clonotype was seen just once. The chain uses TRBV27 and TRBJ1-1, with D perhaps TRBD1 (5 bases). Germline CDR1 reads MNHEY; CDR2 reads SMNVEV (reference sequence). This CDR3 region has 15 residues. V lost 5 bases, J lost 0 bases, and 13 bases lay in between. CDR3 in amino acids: CASSPPGRLNTEAFF. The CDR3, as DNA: TGTGCCAGCAGTCCCCCGGGACGGCTGAACACTGAAGCTTTCTTT.

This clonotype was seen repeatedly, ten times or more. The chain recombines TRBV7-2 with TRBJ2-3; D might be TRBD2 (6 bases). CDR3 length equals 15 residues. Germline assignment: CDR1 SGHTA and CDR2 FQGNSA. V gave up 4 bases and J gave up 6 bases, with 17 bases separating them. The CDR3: CASSSVEGSVDTQYF. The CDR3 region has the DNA TGTGCCAGCAGCTCCGTGGAGGGGTCCGTCGATACGCAGTATTTT.

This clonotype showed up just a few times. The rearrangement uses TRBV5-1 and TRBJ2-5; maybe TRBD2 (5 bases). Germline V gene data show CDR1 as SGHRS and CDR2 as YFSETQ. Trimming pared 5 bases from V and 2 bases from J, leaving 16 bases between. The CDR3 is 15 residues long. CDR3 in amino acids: CASRKGSVGQETQYF. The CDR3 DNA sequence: TGCGCCAGCAGGAAAGGGAGTGTTGGGCAAGAGACCCAGTACTTC.

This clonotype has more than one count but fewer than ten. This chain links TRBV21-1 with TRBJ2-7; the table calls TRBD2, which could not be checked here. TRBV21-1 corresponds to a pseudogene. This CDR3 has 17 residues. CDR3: CASSKLELAGDSYEQYV. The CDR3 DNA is TGTGCCAGCAGCAAATTGGAACTAGCGGGGGACTCCTACGAGCAGTACGTC.

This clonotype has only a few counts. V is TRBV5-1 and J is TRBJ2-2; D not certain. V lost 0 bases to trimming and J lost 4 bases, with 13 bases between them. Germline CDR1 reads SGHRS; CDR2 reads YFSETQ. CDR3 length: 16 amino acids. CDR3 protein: CASSLVETAGTGELFF. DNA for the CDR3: TGCGCCAGCAGCTTGGTTGAGACCGCAGGCACCGGGGAGCTGTTTTTT. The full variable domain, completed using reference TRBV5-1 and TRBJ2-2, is KAGVTQTPRYLIKTRGQQVTLSCSPISGHRSVSWYQQTPGQGLQFLFEYFSETQRNKGNFPGRFSGRQFSNSRSEMNVSTLELGDSALYLCASSLVETAGTGELFFGEGSRLTVL.

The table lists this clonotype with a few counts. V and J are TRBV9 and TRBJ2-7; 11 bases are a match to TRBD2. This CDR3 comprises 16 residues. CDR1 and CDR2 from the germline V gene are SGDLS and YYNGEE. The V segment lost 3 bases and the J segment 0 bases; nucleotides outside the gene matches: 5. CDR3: CASSAASGGPSYEQYF. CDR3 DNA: TGTGCCAGCAGCGCCGCTAGCGGGGGGCCCTCCTACGAGCAGTACTTC. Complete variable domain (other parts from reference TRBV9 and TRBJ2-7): DSGVTQTPKHLITATGQRVTLRCSPRSGDLSVYWYQQSLDQGLQFLIQYYNGEERAKGNILERFSAQQFPDLHSELNLSSLELGDSALYFCASSAASGGPSYEQYFGPGTRLTVT.

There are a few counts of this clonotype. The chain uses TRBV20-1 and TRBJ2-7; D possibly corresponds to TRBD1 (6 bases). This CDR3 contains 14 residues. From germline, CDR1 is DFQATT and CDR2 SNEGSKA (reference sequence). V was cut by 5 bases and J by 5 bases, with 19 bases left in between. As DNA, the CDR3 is TGCAGTGCTGGCCCGGGGACATACGCCCACGAGCAGTACGTC. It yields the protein CSAGPGTYAHEQYV.

The CDR3 loop reads CASSSAPGQGMGETQYF. The CDR3 region has the DNA TGTGCCAGCAGCTCCGCGCCGGGACAGGGGATGGGAGAGACCCAGTACTTC. This rearrangement joins TRBV3-1 to TRBJ2-5, with 10 bases fitting TRBD1. The germline V gene encodes CDR1 LGHDT and CDR2 YNNKEL (reference sequence). V shed 5 bases, J shed 4 bases, and the junction held 13 bases outside the gene matches. CDR3 length equals 17 residues.

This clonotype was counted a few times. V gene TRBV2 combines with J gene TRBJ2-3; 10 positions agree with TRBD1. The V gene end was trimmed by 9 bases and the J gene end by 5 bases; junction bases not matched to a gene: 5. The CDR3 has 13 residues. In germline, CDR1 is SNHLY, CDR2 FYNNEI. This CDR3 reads CARGQGSRDTQYF. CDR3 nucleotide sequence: TGTGCCAGGGGACAGGGGAGCCGAGATACGCAGTATTTT.

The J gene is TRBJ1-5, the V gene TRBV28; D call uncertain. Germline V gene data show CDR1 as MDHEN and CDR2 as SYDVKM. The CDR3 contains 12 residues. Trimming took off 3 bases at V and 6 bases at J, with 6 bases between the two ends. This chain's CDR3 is CASSFAGQPQHF. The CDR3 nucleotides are TGTGCCAGCAGTTTCGCAGGTCAGCCCCAGCATTTT.

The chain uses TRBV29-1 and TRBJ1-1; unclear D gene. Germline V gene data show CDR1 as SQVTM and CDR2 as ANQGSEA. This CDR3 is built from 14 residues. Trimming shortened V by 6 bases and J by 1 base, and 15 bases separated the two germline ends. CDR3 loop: CSVVGRIPNTEAFF. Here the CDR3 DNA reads TGCAGCGTCGTAGGACGGATCCCGAACACTGAAGCTTTCTTT.

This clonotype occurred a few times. The CDR3 region is CASSQRANYGELFF. As DNA, the CDR3 is TGCGCCAGCAGCCAACGGGCCAATTACGGGGAGCTGTTTTTT. This chain connects TRBV4-3 to TRBJ2-2, with no clear D. V lost 2 bases and J 7 bases, leaving 11 bases between the germline ends. The CDR3 loop spans 14 amino acids. Looked up from germline, CDR1 is LGHNA and CDR2 is YSLEER.

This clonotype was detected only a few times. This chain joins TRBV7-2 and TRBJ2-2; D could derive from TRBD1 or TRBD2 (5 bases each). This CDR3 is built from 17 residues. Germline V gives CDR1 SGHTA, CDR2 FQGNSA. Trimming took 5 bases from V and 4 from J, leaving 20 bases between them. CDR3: CASSLKPPDGATGELFF. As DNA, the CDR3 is TGTGCCAGCAGCCTCAAGCCCCCGGACGGGGCCACCGGGGAGCTGTTTTTT. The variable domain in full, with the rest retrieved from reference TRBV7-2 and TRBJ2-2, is GAGVSQSPSNKVTEKGKDVELRCDPISGHTALYWYRQSLGQGLEFLIYFQGNSAPDKSGLPSDRFSAERTGGSVSTLTIQRTQQEDSAVYLCASSLKPPDGATGELFFGEGSRLTVL.

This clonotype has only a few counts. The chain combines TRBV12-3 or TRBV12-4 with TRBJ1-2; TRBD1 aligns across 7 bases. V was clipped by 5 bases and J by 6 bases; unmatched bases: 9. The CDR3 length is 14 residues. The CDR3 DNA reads TGTGCCAGCAGTCCCAGCGCGACAGGGCATGGCTACACCTTC. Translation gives CASSPSATGHGYTF.

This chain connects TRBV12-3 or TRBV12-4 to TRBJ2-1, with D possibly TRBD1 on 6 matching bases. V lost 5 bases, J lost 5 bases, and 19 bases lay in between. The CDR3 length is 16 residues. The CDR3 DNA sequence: TGTGCCAGCAGTCCCGAAGGGGGACACGGGCACAATGAGCAGTTCTTC. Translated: CASSPEGGHGHNEQFF.